A single TCR beta chain is shown here with its context. This record belongs to a study of blood T cell repertoires in COVID-19. Across the study: From the United States, Italy and Spain came samples of acute and convalescent COVID-19. In each case, the material was cDNA or gDNA derived from T cells, B-cell-depleted T cells, or PBMCs.

Original methodology: Reference gene primer amplification in the assay estimated nucleated cell counts. Method: immunoSEQ multiplex PCR; TCRdb's copy keeps in-frame clones and lacks some. The D gene and trimming were derived from the DNA, and the V and J assignments and clone size from that table. The data contain fewer than 300,000 clones, approximately 85% of them seen just once; the ten biggest clones take up 0.87%. During active infection, Seattle patients enrolled and were then monitored through disease. What was sequenced was peripheral blood. This TCR was sampled from a human donor with COVID-19, enrolled during active disease. The donor label of this sample is uncertain.

CDR3 protein: CASSYSDRGFGKKIYF. The CDR3 nucleotides are TGTGCCAGCAGTTACTCGGACAGGGGATTCGGGAAGAAGATTTACTTC. The rearrangement uses TRBV6-5 and TRBJ2-7, with 9 bases aligning to TRBD1. Germline V gene data show CDR1 as MNHEY and CDR2 as SVGAGI. Germline trimming cut 0 bases from V and 13 bases from J; bases unmatched to any gene: 16. This CDR3 is 16 amino acids long.